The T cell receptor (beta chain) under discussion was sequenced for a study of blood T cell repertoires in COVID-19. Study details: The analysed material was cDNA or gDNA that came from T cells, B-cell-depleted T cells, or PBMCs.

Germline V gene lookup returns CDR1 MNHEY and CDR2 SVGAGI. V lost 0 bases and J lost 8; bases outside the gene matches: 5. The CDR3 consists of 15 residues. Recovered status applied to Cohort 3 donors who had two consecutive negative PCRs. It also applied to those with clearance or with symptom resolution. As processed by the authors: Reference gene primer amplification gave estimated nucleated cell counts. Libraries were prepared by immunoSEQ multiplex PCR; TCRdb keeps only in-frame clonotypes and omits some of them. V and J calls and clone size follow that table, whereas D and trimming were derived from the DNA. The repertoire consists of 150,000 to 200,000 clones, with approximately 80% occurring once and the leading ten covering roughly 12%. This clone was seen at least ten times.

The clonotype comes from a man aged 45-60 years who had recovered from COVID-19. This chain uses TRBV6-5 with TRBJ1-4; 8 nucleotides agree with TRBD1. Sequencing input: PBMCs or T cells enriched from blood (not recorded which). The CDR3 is CASSYSDRETEKLFF. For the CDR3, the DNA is TGTGCCAGCAGTTACTCGGACAGGGAAACCGAAAAACTGTTTTTT.